This section outlines one T cell receptor (beta chain) sequence together with its context. Antigen: not known. Clones were read by immunoSEQ multiplex PCR, and TCRdb kept only the in-frame ones, dropping some. The sample consists of about 100,000 clones, 80% to 95% of them appearing once. The data were obtained in a study of T cell responses to AZD1222 COVID-19 vaccine. Overall study context: Second-dose intervals near 4 or 12 weeks were combined.

Whole-study findings and limits: Receipt of two AZD1222 doses was followed by a rise in Spike-specific TCR breadth and depth.

V lost 2 bases to trimming and J lost 6 bases, with 17 bases between them. The CDR3 totals 17 residues. Germline V gene data show CDR1 as MDHEN and CDR2 as SYDVKM. This material consisted of peripheral blood, taken on day 0 of AZD1222 vaccination. The source of this sequence is an adult in good health. The rearrangement uses TRBV28 and TRBJ1-6; a weak D match, TRBD1 (5 bases). The chain's CDR3 is CASSLDAGRLGNSPLHF. The CDR3 bases are TGTGCCAGCAGTTTAGACGCAGGGAGGTTGGGTAATTCACCCCTCCACTTT.